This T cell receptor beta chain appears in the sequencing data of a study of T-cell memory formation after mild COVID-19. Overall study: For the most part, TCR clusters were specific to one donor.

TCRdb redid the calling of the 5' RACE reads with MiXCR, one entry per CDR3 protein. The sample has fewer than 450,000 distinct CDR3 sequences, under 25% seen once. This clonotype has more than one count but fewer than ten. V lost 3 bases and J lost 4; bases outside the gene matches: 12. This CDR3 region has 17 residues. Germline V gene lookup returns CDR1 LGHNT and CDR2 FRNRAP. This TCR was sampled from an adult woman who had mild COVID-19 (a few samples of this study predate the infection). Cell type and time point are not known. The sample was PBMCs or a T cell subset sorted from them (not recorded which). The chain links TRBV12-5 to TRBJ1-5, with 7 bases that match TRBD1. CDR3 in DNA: TGTGCTAGTGGTTTCTCTGGGACAGATCACATAAATCAGCCCCAGCATTTT. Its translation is CASGFSGTDHINQPQHF.